This T cell receptor beta chain was retrieved from a study of shared clonotypes between healthy human individuals. The authors ran the assay at deep level. Using approximately 200 ng DNA, some 30,000 T cell genomes, the sorted-subset replicate PCRs were run. Measured with immunoSEQ multiplex PCR; TCRdb has only the in-frame clones, and not every one. The repertoire consists of roughly 1 million clones, with roughly 70% occurring once and the leading ten covering around 1.5%. The CDR3 extends over 14 amino acids. The trim removed 6 bases at V and 3 bases at J, leaving 5 bases unmatched. The germline CDR1 and CDR2 sequences are SGHAT and FQDESV (reference sequence). CD4+ cells underwent separation, giving CD45RA+ naive and CD45RA-negative memory subsets. Overall study results and limits: Against clonotypes common to all four donors, non-shared ones had lower generation probabilities.

As for this clone: As yet, its antigen is unknown.

Sequencing was carried out using memory CD4+ T cells sorted from blood. Subset of the sample: CD45RA-negative fraction. The sequence was obtained from a man between 18 and 35 years old in good health. The chain links TRBV11-1 to TRBJ1-2; TRBD1 matches at 9 bases. The CDR3 region has the DNA TGTGCCAGCAGTTCGGACAGGGGTGACTATGGCTACACCTTC. Translated, it gives CASSSDRGDYGYTF.